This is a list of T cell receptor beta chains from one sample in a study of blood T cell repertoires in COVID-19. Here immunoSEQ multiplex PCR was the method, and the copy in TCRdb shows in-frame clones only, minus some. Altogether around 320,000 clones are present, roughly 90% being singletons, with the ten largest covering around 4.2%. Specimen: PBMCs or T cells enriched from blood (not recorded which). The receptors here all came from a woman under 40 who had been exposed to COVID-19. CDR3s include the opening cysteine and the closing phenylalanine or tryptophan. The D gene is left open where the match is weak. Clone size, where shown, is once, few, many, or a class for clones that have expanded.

CATSDPGVNQPQHF	TGTGCCACCAGTGACCCAGGGGTGAATCAGCCCCAGCATTTT	TRBJ1-5	.	TRBV24-1	.
CASSESRGLGNTIYF	TGTGCCAGCAGTGAATCCCGGGGATTAGGAAACACCATATATTTT	TRBJ1-3	.	TRBV6-1	once
CASSKPLRCSGDQSYEQYF	TGTGCCAGCAGCAAACCTCTCCGGTGCAGCGGGGACCAATCCTACGAGCAGTACTTC	TRBJ2-7	.	TRBV21-1	.
CASSPPWGELAKNIQYF	TGTGCCAGCTCACCACCTTGGGGGGAACTAGCCAAAAACATTCAGTACTTC	TRBJ2-4	.	TRBV18	.
CASSHGQAYGYTF	TGTGCCAGCAGCCATGGACAGGCCTATGGCTACACCTTC	TRBJ1-2	TRBD1	TRBV5-8	once
CASRLAGGPADTQYF	TGTGCCAGTAGACTAGCGGGGGGTCCCGCCGATACGCAGTATTTT	TRBJ2-3	TRBD2	TRBV3-1/TRBV3-2	.
CASSDRAGGDYGYTF	TGTGCCAGCAGTGATCGGGCAGGGGGCGACTATGGCTACACCTTC	TRBJ1-2	TRBD1	TRBV6-1	.
CASSLLGGQPETQYF	TGCGCCAGCAGCTTGCTTGGAGGGCAGCCGGAGACCCAGTACTTC	TRBJ2-5	.	TRBV5-1	once
CASSSFDRDTEAFF	TGTGCCAGCAGCTCATTTGACAGGGACACTGAAGCTTTCTTT	TRBJ1-1	TRBD1	TRBV7-9	few
CASSRTGPYNSPLHF	TGTGCCAGTAGTAGAACAGGCCCCTATAATTCACCCCTCCACTTT	TRBJ1-6	.	TRBV19	once
CASRPGATYEQYF	TGTGCCAGCAGACCTGGGGCTACCTACGAGCAGTACTTC	TRBJ2-7	.	TRBV2	.